These 28 T cell receptor beta chains were sequenced from one sample in a study of Tregs in tolerant kidney transplant recipients. Related graft donors supplied nonmyeloablative bone marrow transplants, and mixed chimerism was transient. Sequencing was performed with immunoSEQ multiplex PCR; in TCRdb, only in-frame clones are kept and a portion is missing. This sample has approximately 81,000 clones, with roughly 90% found just once. The sequencing here drew on CD4+ T cells from blood (PBMCs), taken 24 months after the transplant. All receptors come from a human patient who received a combined kidney and bone marrow transplant. Some T cells may trace back to the graft donor.

This clone was seen once. The chain combines TRBV7-9 with TRBJ2-7; D gene unclear. Germline assignment: CDR1 SEHNR and CDR2 FQNEAQ (reference sequence). The CDR3 extends over 14 amino acids. V shed 5 bases and J shed 0 bases, with 11 bases lying between them. CDR3 coding DNA: TGTGCCAGCAGCCCGCGGAGCCACTCCTACGAGCAGTACTTC. It specifies CASSPRSHSYEQYF.

This chain links TRBV7-3 with TRBJ2-1; 9 bases are shared with TRBD2. The CDR3 contains 15 residues. The junction had 4 bases not matched to a gene; V was cut back by 3 bases and J by 4 bases. CDR1 is SGHTA and CDR2 is FQGTGA in the germline V gene. CDR3 protein: CASSFSGGGYNEQFF. The CDR3 DNA sequence: TGTGCCAGCAGCTTTAGCGGGGGAGGGTACAATGAGCAGTTCTTC. The whole variable domain, remainder taken from reference TRBV7-3 and TRBJ2-1, is GAGVSQTPSNKVTEKGKYVELRCDPISGHTALYWYRQSLGQGPEFLIYFQGTGAADDSGLPNDRFFAVRPEGSVSTLKIQRTERGDSAVYLCASSFSGGGYNEQFFGPGTRLTVL.

This rearrangement joins TRBV7-3 to TRBJ2-7; the D is unclear. The V end was cut by 0 bases, the J end by 0 bases, with 9 bases between. The CDR3 sequence is 15 residues long. Germline V CDR1 and CDR2: SGHTA, FQGTGA. The CDR3 region is CASSLTGGSSYEQYF. CDR3 sequence (DNA): TGTGCCAGCAGCTTAACCGGCGGCAGCTCCTACGAGCAGTACTTC. The whole variable domain, filled in from reference TRBV7-3 and TRBJ2-7, reads GAGVSQTPSNKVTEKGKYVELRCDPISGHTALYWYRQSLGQGPEFLIYFQGTGAADDSGLPNDRFFAVRPEGSVSTLKIQRTERGDSAVYLCASSLTGGSSYEQYFGPGTRLTVT.

This chain joins TRBV2 and TRBJ2-5; TRBD2 might be the D (6 bases). Germline loops: CDR1 SNHLY, CDR2 FYNNEI. The CDR3 runs 14 residues. V lost 4 bases, J lost 2 bases, and 11 bases lay in between. In DNA form, the CDR3 reads TGTGCCAGCAGTGCGGATAGCGGACAAGAGACCCAGTACTTC. Its translation is CASSADSGQETQYF.

The chain is built from TRBV21-1 and TRBJ1-5. TRBV21-1 has pseudogene status. This CDR3 has 12 amino acids. The CDR3 DNA sequence: TGTGCCAGTATTTCCGACCGGGAACCCCAGCATTTT. As protein: CASISDREPQHF.

The rearrangement uses TRBV29-1 and TRBJ2-3; possibly TRBD1 for D (5 bases). V was cut by 7 bases and J by 2 bases, with 13 bases left in between. Germline V CDR1 and CDR2: SQVTM, ANQGSEA. The CDR3 extends over 13 amino acids. CDR3 in amino acids: CSGKTVNTDTQYF. CDR3 nucleotide sequence: TGCAGCGGGAAGACAGTCAACACAGATACGCAGTATTTT.

The CDR3 DNA is TGTGCCAGTAGTTCCCGGGACAGGGGATACACAGATACGCAGTATTTT. Translating it yields CASSSRDRGYTDTQYF. This chain uses TRBV19 with TRBJ2-3, with 10 bases fitting TRBD1. J gave up 2 bases and V 5 bases, and 7 bases lay outside the gene matches. This CDR3 has 16 residues. Germline values: CDR1 LNHDA, CDR2 SQIVND (reference sequence).

V usage is TRBV7-2 and J usage is TRBJ2-5; 8 positions agree with TRBD1. Germline V gene data show CDR1 as SGHTA and CDR2 as FQGNSA. The CDR3 totals 16 residues. The V gene end was trimmed by 4 bases and the J gene end by 1 base; junction bases not matched to a gene: 8. The DNA for the CDR3 is TGTGCCAGCAGCTGGCAGGGGGCCCCGGGCCAAGAGACCCAGTACTTC. This encodes CASSWQGAPGQETQYF.

The rearrangement links TRBV9 to TRBJ2-3; no definite D call. The CDR3 runs to 15 residues. Germline V lookup: CDR1 SGDLS, CDR2 YYNGEE. V lost 1 base, J lost 4 bases, and 13 bases lay in between. In nucleotides, the CDR3 is TGTGCCAGCAGCGTAAATCCAGCGAGCGCAGATACGCAGTATTTT. Its translation is CASSVNPASADTQYF.

The rearrangement links TRBV9 to TRBJ2-5, with 10 bases aligning to TRBD1. Trimming removed 3 bases from V and 4 bases from J; junction bases left unmatched: 6. The CDR3 is 15 amino acids. Germline assignment: CDR1 SGDLS and CDR2 YYNGEE. CDR3 nucleotide sequence: TGTGCCAGCAGCGCCGACAGGGGGCCGGGAGAGACCCAGTACTTC. This translates into CASSADRGPGETQYF. The complete variable domain, with remaining parts taken from reference TRBV9 and TRBJ2-5, reads DSGVTQTPKHLITATGQRVTLRCSPRSGDLSVYWYQQSLDQGLQFLIQYYNGEERAKGNILERFSAQQFPDLHSELNLSSLELGDSALYFCASSADRGPGETQYFGPGTRLLVL.

The chain recombines TRBV30 with TRBJ1-2; D uncertain. V was cut by 1 base and J by 8 bases, with 11 bases left in between. CDR3 length: 12 residues. From germline, CDR1 is GTSNPN and CDR2 SVGIG (reference sequence). This CDR3 reads CAWSATRGGYTF. The CDR3 coding sequence is TGTGCCTGGAGTGCCACCCGAGGGGGCTACACCTTC.

The chain recombines TRBV9 with TRBJ2-3, with 10 bases aligning to TRBD2. CDR3 length: 16 amino acids. V trimming: 1 base; J trimming: 4 bases; junction bases outside the gene matches: 6. Germline values: CDR1 SGDLS, CDR2 YYNGEE. The CDR3 coding sequence is TGTGCCAGCAGCGTATCTAGCGGGAGAGTGGCAGATACGCAGTATTTT. The encoded protein is CASSVSSGRVADTQYF.

V is TRBV13 and J is TRBJ1-5; D perhaps matches TRBD1 (5 bases). Germline V CDR1 and CDR2: PRHDT, FYEKMQ (reference sequence). The CDR3 totals 15 residues. V shed 3 bases and J shed 3 bases, with 12 bases lying between them. CDR3 nucleotide sequence: TGTGCCAGCAGCTTCGCAGGGCAGGTCAATCAGCCCCAGCATTTT. Its protein product is CASSFAGQVNQPQHF.

The V and J genes are TRBV7-8 and TRBJ2-1; weak D call: TRBD2 (7 bases). The length of the CDR3 is 16 residues. V was clipped by 2 bases and J by 2 bases, with 13 bases between them. CDR1 SGHVS and CDR2 FQNEAQ come from the germline V gene. The CDR3 coding sequence is TGTGCCAGCAGCTTATTGGTAGGGGGGGCCTACAATGAGCAGTTCTTC. Amino acid sequence: CASSLLVGGAYNEQFF.

V usage is TRBV7-6 and J usage is TRBJ1-3; 7 bases line up with TRBD1. The length of the CDR3 is 14 residues. The ends lost 4 bases at V and 5 bases at J; junction bases unmatched: 5. CDR1 is SGHVS and CDR2 is FNYEAQ in the germline V gene. CDR3 residues: CASSYGGQRNTIYF. Written as DNA, the CDR3 is TGTGCCAGCAGCTACGGGGGACAGCGAAACACCATATATTTT.

CDR3 sequence reads: CASSFLRETQYF. The CDR3, as DNA: TGTGCCAGCAGCTTCCTTCGGGAGACCCAGTACTTC. The gene calls are TRBV7-8 and TRBJ2-5; unclear D gene. The CDR3 extends over 12 amino acids. V was clipped by 3 bases and J by 5 bases, with 7 bases between them. Germline values: CDR1 SGHVS, CDR2 FQNEAQ.

CDR3 coding DNA: TGTGCCAGCAGTTACGCGTACACTGAAGCTTTCTTT. Its translation: CASSYAYTEAFF. The rearrangement links TRBV6-6 to TRBJ1-1; D gene uncertain. The CDR3 contains 12 residues. Germline V gene sequence: CDR1 MNHNY, CDR2 SVGAGI (reference sequence). V gave up 2 bases and J gave up 3 bases, with 4 bases separating them.

V is TRBV7-6 and J is TRBJ2-7; 8 bases match TRBD2. V trimming: 2 bases; J trimming: 0 bases; junction bases outside the gene matches: 6. There are 16 residues in the CDR3. Germline lookup yields CDR1 SGHVS and CDR2 FNYEAQ. CDR3 protein: CASSLIGAGASYEQYF. For the CDR3, the DNA is TGTGCCAGCAGCTTAATAGGAGCGGGGGCCTCCTACGAGCAGTACTTC. The whole variable domain, filled in from reference TRBV7-6 and TRBJ2-7, reads GAGVSQSPRYKVTKRGQDVALRCDPISGHVSLYWYRQALGQGPEFLTYFNYEAQQDKSGLPNDRFSAERPEGSISTLTIQRTEQRDSAMYRCASSLIGAGASYEQYFGPGTRLTVT.

The chain combines TRBV5-6 with TRBJ2-5; 8 bases agree with TRBD1. The CDR3 contains 14 residues. Germline CDR1 reads SGHDT; CDR2 reads YYEEEE. V was pared by 1 base and J by 5 bases, with 4 bases of the junction left unmatched. The CDR3 sequence is CASSLTDRVETQYF. In nucleotides, the CDR3 is TGTGCCAGCAGCTTGACGGACAGGGTGGAGACCCAGTACTTC. Full variable domain (remainder filled in from reference TRBV5-6 and TRBJ2-5): DAGVTQSPTHLIKTRGQQVTLRCSPKSGHDTVSWYQQALGQGPQFIFQYYEEEERQRGNFPDRFSGHQFPNYSSELNVNALLLGDSALYLCASSLTDRVETQYFGPGTRLLVL.

The chain carries TRBV27 and TRBJ2-1; TRBD2 aligns across 8 bases. From germline, CDR1 is MNHEY and CDR2 SMNVEV (reference sequence). The trim removed 0 bases at V and 3 bases at J, leaving 4 bases unmatched. The CDR3 loop spans 16 amino acids. The CDR3, as DNA: TGTGCCAGCAGTTTATCGTGGCTAGCGGGCTACAATGAGCAGTTCTTC. Translating it yields CASSLSWLAGYNEQFF.

The chain uses TRBV11-3 and TRBJ2-3; 7 bases agree with TRBD1. Germline CDR1 reads SGHNT; CDR2 reads YENEEA. CDR3 length: 16 amino acids. Trimming at V came to 1 base and at J to 0 bases, leaving 4 bases not matched to a gene. The CDR3: CASSLVGQSSTDTQYF. DNA for the CDR3: TGTGCCAGCAGCTTAGTGGGACAGTCGAGCACAGATACGCAGTATTTT.

The chain recombines TRBV15 with TRBJ2-7; 9 bases are a match to TRBD1. From germline, CDR1 is LNHNV and CDR2 YYDKDF (reference sequence). The CDR3 totals 15 residues. V gave up 3 bases and J gave up 3 bases; unmatched junction bases: 6. This CDR3 is CATSSPGTGIYEQYF. The CDR3 coding sequence is TGTGCCACCAGCAGTCCCGGGACAGGGATCTACGAGCAGTACTTC.

Here the CDR3 DNA reads TGCAGCGTTGGACTAGCGATAGATACGCAGTATTTT. Its protein is CSVGLAIDTQYF. The J gene is TRBJ2-3, the V gene TRBV29-1; TRBD2 matches at 8 bases. After removal of 4 bases from V and 5 bases from J, the junction contained 2 bases not matched to a gene. Germline V gene sequence: CDR1 SQVTM, CDR2 ANQGSEA. The CDR3 runs 12 residues.

V usage is TRBV25-1 and J usage is TRBJ1-1, with TRBD1 identical over 7 bases. In germline, CDR1 is MGHDK, CDR2 SYGVNS. The ends lost 5 bases at V and 9 bases at J; junction bases unmatched: 12. This CDR3 has 14 amino acids. CDR3 sequence (DNA): TGTGCCAGCAGTACCCTACGAGGGACAGCTCAAGCTTTCTTT. Its protein product is CASSTLRGTAQAFF.

The V call is TRBV4-3, the J call TRBJ2-7; 9 positions agree with TRBD1. The CDR3 is made up of 16 amino acids. V was pared by 0 bases and J by 3 bases, with 6 bases of the junction left unmatched. The germline CDR1 and CDR2 sequences are LGHNA and YSLEER. The DNA for the CDR3 is TGCGCCAGCAGCCAAGACTCCGGACAGGGGATCTACGAGCAGTACTTC. It is translated as CASSQDSGQGIYEQYF.

The genes are TRBV29-1 and TRBJ1-4, with D unclear. The CDR3 consists of 11 residues. The ends were cut back, 6 bases at V and 8 bases at J, with 10 bases in the middle. Per the germline V gene, CDR1 is SQVTM and CDR2 is ANQGSEA. CDR3 amino acids: CSVTKREKLFF. In DNA, the CDR3 is TGCAGCGTCACAAAGAGGGAAAAACTGTTTTTT.

This clone was counted only a few times. The chain recombines TRBV11-1 with TRBJ2-7; TRBD2 matches 8 bases. CDR3 length: 14 amino acids. Germline V gives CDR1 SGHAT, CDR2 FQDESV (reference sequence). J lost 1 base, V lost 6 bases, and 5 bases had no gene match. CDR3 region: CASRAGGGSYEQYF. The CDR3 DNA reads TGTGCCAGCAGGGCGGGAGGAGGTTCCTACGAGCAGTACTTC.

This chain links TRBV5-1 with TRBJ2-1, with TRBD2 matching 10 bases. Germline V lookup: CDR1 SGHRS, CDR2 YFSETQ. J was trimmed by 2 bases and V by 6 bases; bases with no gene match: 8. This CDR3 region has 16 residues. Here the CDR3 DNA reads TGCGCCAGCATAGCGGGAGGACTAGCGGCCTACAATGAGCAGTTCTTC. Its translation is CASIAGGLAAYNEQFF.